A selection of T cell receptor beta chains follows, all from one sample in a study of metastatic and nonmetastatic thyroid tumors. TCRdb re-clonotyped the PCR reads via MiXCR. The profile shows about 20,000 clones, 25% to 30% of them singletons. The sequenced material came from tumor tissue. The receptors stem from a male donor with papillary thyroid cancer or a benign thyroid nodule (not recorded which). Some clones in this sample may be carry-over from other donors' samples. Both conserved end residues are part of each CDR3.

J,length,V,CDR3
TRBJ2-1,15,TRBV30,CAWSGTSGSDHEQFF
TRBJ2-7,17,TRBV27,CASSLGYGTLKVNEQYF
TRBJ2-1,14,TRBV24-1,CATSPSLSYNEQFF
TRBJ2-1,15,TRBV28,CASSLRFQLYNEQFF
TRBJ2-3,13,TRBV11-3,CASSFSRGGTQYF
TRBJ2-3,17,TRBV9,CASSVGSGVDRTDTQYF
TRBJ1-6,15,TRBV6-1,CASSPPSWDNSPLHF
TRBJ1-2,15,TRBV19,CASSILLSQPYGYTF
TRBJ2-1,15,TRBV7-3,CASSFSVSSYNEQFF
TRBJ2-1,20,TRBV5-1,CASSLWGVVMNPSSYNEQFF
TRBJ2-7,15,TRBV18,CASSPQAGGSYEQYF
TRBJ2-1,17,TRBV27,CASSRRGPQIDYNEQFF
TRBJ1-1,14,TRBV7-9,CASRAGTVNTEAFF
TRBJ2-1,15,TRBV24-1,CATSDSPDRSLGQFF
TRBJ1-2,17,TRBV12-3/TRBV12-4,CASSLKSPGGIDYGYTF
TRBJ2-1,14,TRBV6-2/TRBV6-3,CASTPTGLRNEQFF
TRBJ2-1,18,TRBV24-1,CATSDVAGWTSDPNEQFF
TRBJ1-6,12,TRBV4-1,CASSQVMEPLHF
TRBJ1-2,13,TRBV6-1,CASTDRENYGYTF
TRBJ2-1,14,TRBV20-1,CSAPQSGTVGEQFF
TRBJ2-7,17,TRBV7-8,CASSSRVTGVFSYEQYF
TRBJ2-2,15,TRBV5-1,CASSLGDRVTGELFF
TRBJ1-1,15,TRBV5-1,CASSGGQGLSTEAFF
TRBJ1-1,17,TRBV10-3,CAIRDTTTGAGNTEAFF
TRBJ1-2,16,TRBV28,CASSLSGTALNYGYTF